This TCR beta chain was captured in a study of cytomegalovirus exposure and HLA in healthy donors (dated by TCRdb to about 2017). Concerning the study at large: An earlier analysis of a few hundred of the donors reported approximately 300 Gb of sequence data and 117 million unique TCR beta sequences obtained from roughly 170 million T cells. Around 320 gigabases of sequencing data and tens of millions of unique TCR sequences were included in an early release covering roughly 600 HLA-typed donors. Of the 398 genotyped donors, more than 75% were placed in the genetic ancestry cluster associated with self-reported Caucasian donors. The study aimed to test whether signatures of past pathogen exposure could be identified by cataloging public T cell receptors. Using immunosequencing, the study profiled T cell repertoires from around 670 subjects and related those repertoires to cytomegalovirus serostatus. Along with the approximately 620-subject first cohort, a separate validation cohort of approximately 110 different subjects was used. To predict cytomegalovirus infection status, the study combined high-throughput TCR immunosequencing, statistical association of individual TCRs with disease status, and machine learning. A later analysis re-examined previously published TCR beta repertoires from about 700 donors and added high-resolution HLA genotyping to investigate patterns of TCR occurrence. In the later analysis, no new phenotypic data were used to find candidate immune exposures; instead, reliance was placed on TCR beta sequences and their occurrence across donors. An earlier analysis of about 620 of the donors applied high-throughput TCR beta sequencing to assess whether each TCR beta V gene segment acted as functional or pseudogenic. Donor age, sex, ethnicity and CMV serostatus were compiled together with the repertoire data. Genome-wide SNP genotypes for about three fifths of the 666 donors were used in a later genetic analysis, which treated that subset as a discovery cohort. All discovery cohort repertoires had been generated using a single sequencing platform. Class I and class II HLA loci were covered by the typing at four-digit resolution. Typing coverage varied by locus: roughly 629-640 donors for A, B, C, DRB1 and DQB1; 500 to 550 for DQA1; more than 600 for DPA1; fewer than 480 for DPB1. Roughly 5 DR-DQ haplotypes were handled as single units for association and clustering, since linkage in the cohort was strong. On average, roughly 240,000 unique TCR beta nucleotide sequences were sequenced per donor among some 430 genotyped donors of the cohort, with roughly 18% of those sequences being non-productive. The full study reports these points: The earlier analysis of 587 of the donors excluded approximately 17 rarely observed V segments, including chromosome 9 orphons, because counts were too low. Most TCR sequences were observed very rarely across donors, whereas some public TCRs were present in many individuals. The only immune exposure information available for the cohort was CMV serostatus. Because HLA typing was unavailable for some donors at each locus, only the typed subset was used in association tests. The classifier was reported to diagnose cytomegalovirus status with high specificity and sensitivity in both the original cohort and the validation cohort. The study listed 164 TCR beta chains as associated with cytomegalovirus. In a later analysis, HLA-associated TCR beta chains were found to be more clonally expanded and to have lower generation probabilities than equally common non-associated chains. Sequencing depth was assumed to be roughly uniform across donors in the presence/absence analyses, though that assumption may not hold. According to the authors, the approach could potentially be generalized to other disease states and immunological phenotypes. At a false discovery rate of 0.05, a later analysis linked around 17,000 TCR beta sequences to specific HLA alleles. According to a later genetic analysis, donors in an Asian-associated ancestry cluster had fewer N-insertions in productive TCRs than the approximately 700-donor mean. The cohort was sequenced for TCR beta chains only, and without alpha or paired-chain data the features that could be detected were limited. When HLA alleles, especially DR and DQ, strongly co-occurred, TCR associations were difficult to assign to individual alleles. Correlated functional status among segregating V segments might be attributable to linkage disequilibrium, but an unknown experimental factor could not be ruled out. A later analysis found that TCR association rates varied across HLA loci, with DRB1 alleles showing the most associated TCRs and HLA-C alleles the fewest. In a later analysis, several top co-occurrence clusters were reported to appear linked to parvovirus B19, influenza, CMV and Epstein-Barr virus. A later genetic analysis associated a missense DCLRE1C variant with V-gene and J-gene trimming of TCR beta chains, and an independent cohort replicated the association. A further reported finding was that TCR beta sequences accurately predicted the HLA-A and HLA-B alleles for most subjects in the first cohort. In vitro tests confirmed that a few of the cytomegalovirus-associated TCR beta chains recognize cytomegalovirus antigens. According to a later analysis, most CMV-associated TCR beta chains appeared to be HLA-restricted, and the HLA associations seemed to be driven largely by CMV exposure. Broadly in line with IMGT annotations, most TCR beta V segments showed up in productive rearrangements about 87% or about 30% of the time in an earlier analysis of several hundred of the donors. The sequencing pipeline was judged likely to have produced a cluster of highly shared sequence variants as a technical artifact. Some IMGT-functional V segments, including TRBV6-2 and TRBV6-3, could not be distinguished by the 87-base-pair reads and were therefore excluded.

The cohort comprised 550 to 700 healthy bone marrow donors. At the time of sampling, all cohort members were nominally healthy, though unrecorded immune exposures were likely present. The donor tested CMV seronegative, placing the donor among the 350 to 400 seronegative members of the cohort. Each donor provided a peripheral blood sample, and peripheral blood mononuclear cells were used for TCR beta sequencing. Genomic DNA extraction from the blood cell samples was performed with the Qiagen DNeasy Blood Extraction Kit. This clone was found a few times. Its antigen is unknown. No base quality information exists; no much larger clone differs at one position. The CDR3, from cysteine to phenylalanine, totals 17 residues. Just the 51-base CDR3 DNA is kept, in frame starting at base 1. CDR1 and CDR2, per the germline V gene (reference sequence), are LNHDA and SQIVND. Trimmed from V: 10 bases; trimmed from J: 5 bases; junction bases lacking a gene match: 11.

Library prep was done by the immunoSEQ multiplex PCR assay. For the multiplex PCR, a mixture combining 60 forward primers for TCR Vbeta segments and 13 reverse primers for TCR Jbeta segments was used. A multiplex PCR assay on genomic DNA amplified the CDR3 region of rearranged TCR beta genes. On the Illumina HiSeq System, the amplified TCR beta libraries were sequenced as 87-base-pair reads. The paper's processing steps were these. A later analysis tallied some 79 million unique TCR beta chains across the 700 or so repertoires, and around 12 million of those chains were shared by two or more donors. Raw reads were error-corrected and collapsed into unique sequences by a nearest-neighbor algorithm in which closely related sequences were merged to remove PCR and sequencing errors. CDR3 sequences were aligned to IMGT reference sequences to assign V, D and J gene segments. For a sequence to be retained, a match of at least six nucleotides to both a V gene segment and a J gene segment was required. A rearrangement counted as productive if the CDR3 had no stop codons and remained in frame with V and J, and every other rearrangement counted as non-productive. CDR3 was defined by IMGT convention, running from the second conserved V-encoded cysteine to the conserved J-encoded phenylalanine. Sequences without an unambiguous match to a single V gene segment were excluded from the earlier analysis of approximately 560 of the donors. An earlier analysis of approximately 590 of the donors classified V segments as functional when productive rearrangements were above 56.7% and as segregating when the standard deviation between donors was above 5%. A statistical classification framework was developed to diagnose cytomegalovirus status using the catalog of TCR beta chain sequences. In a later analysis, V and J genes were assigned by comparing TCR nucleotide sequences against IMGT/GENE-DB human TR gene sequences. Using the TCRdist pipeline, a later analysis assigned CDR3 sequences along with most-parsimonious VDJ recombination scenarios. In a later analysis, every TCR beta chain was defined by the combination of its CDR3 amino acid sequence and its V-gene family, and reads without a unique V-gene family were dropped. As a way to deal with suspected cross-contamination and a sequencing artifact, a later analysis dropped under 600 nucleotide sequences that were highly shared and had low generation probability. For each public chain, a later analysis derived a clonal expansion index from normalized ranks of inferred template counts within each repertoire. In a later analysis, generation probabilities were computed with a VDJ recombination model fitted to out-of-frame rearrangements, and the resulting probabilities were checked against IGoR. In a later analysis, hypergeometric tests were used to score TCR-TCR, TCR-HLA and TCR-CMV co-occurrence, with a repertoire-size bias correction applied to TCR pairs. In a later analysis, false discovery rates were estimated by permuting HLA or CMV assignments 20 times. In a later analysis, co-occurring TCRs were grouped using DBSCAN, with TCRdist sequence similarity added in when clustering inside HLA-allele-positive subsets. Co-occurrence clustering excluded repertoires with fewer than 30,000 or more than 120,000 public chains, plus five with anomalous nucleotide sharing. TCRdb carries this immuneACCESS record with in-frame sequences only. Its versions omit some clonotypes, under half of them owing to an unresolved V gene in the studies checked, with the rest unexplained. The V and J calls and the clone size are those of that table, but D and trimming were determined from the DNA. The sample table shows about 200,000 clones, and about 88% are seen once. The leading ten clones occupy around 1.5% of the sample.

The origin of this receptor is a woman aged 18-29 years in good health and CMV-seronegative. The V and J segments used are TRBV19 and TRBJ2-1, with TRBD2 identical over 16 junction bases. The sequenced sample was PBMCs. The nucleotides read TGTGCCACTGCGGGACTAGCGGGAGGGGGAAGTAACAATGAGCAGTTCTTC. It codes for CATAGLAGGGSNNEQFF. The full variable domain, with segments outside the CDR3 supplied by the reference TRBV19 and TRBJ2-1 proteins, appears as DGGITQSPKYLFRKEGQNVTLSCEQNLNHDAMYWYRQDPGQGLRLIYYSQIVNDFQKGDIAEGYSVSREKKESFPLTVTSAQKNPTAFYLCATAGLAGGGSNNEQFFGPGTRLTVL.